A single sample gave rise to the 9 T cell receptor beta chains below, sequenced in a study of blood T cell repertoires in COVID-19. The repertoire was sequenced with immunoSEQ multiplex PCR; TCRdb's copy has only in-frame clones and lacks some. The data contain approximately 99,000 clones, 75% to 85% of them singletons. Input material: peripheral blood. The receptors shown here come from a woman older than 75 with active or convalescent COVID-19.

A few counts support this clone. This chain links TRBV7-8 with TRBJ2-7, with 8 bases that match TRBD1. The germline V gene has CDR1 SGHVS and CDR2 FQNEAQ. Trimming removed 4 bases from V and 3 bases from J; junction bases left unmatched: 11. The length of the CDR3 is 16 residues. The CDR3 sequence: CASSWRTGTGRYEQYF. CDR3 in DNA: TGTGCCAGCAGCTGGCGTACCGGGACAGGACGCTACGAGCAGTACTTC.

The chain joins TRBV7-9 to TRBJ2-1; 8 bases align to TRBD2. The CDR3 sequence is 16 residues long. V was pared by 6 bases and J by 4 bases, with 11 bases of the junction left unmatched. From germline, CDR1 is SEHNR and CDR2 FQNEAQ (reference sequence). The CDR3 loop is CASSLLAVLGYNEQFF. The CDR3 DNA reads TGTGCCAGCAGTTTACTAGCGGTTCTGGGGTACAATGAGCAGTTCTTC. The full variable domain, completed using reference TRBV7-9 and TRBJ2-1, is DTGVSQNPRHKITKRGQNVTFRCDPISEHNRLYWYRQTLGQGPEFLTYFQNEAQLEKSRLLSDRFSAERPKGSFSTLEIQRTEQGDSAMYLCASSLLAVLGYNEQFFGPGTRLTVL.

V usage is TRBV25-1 and J usage is TRBJ1-5; 10 bases fit TRBD1. Germline CDR1 reads MGHDK; CDR2 reads SYGVNS. Trimming took 7 bases from V and 5 from J; bases not matched to a gene: 11. CDR3 length: 16 residues. In DNA, the CDR3 is TGTGCCAGCACCTCGTGGTGGGACAGGGGTGATCAGCCCCAGCATTTT. Translated, it gives CASTSWWDRGDQPQHF.

This clone was detected only once. This chain uses TRBV7-3 with TRBJ1-1; D is unresolved. The CDR3 extends over 13 amino acids. The V end was cut by 5 bases, the J end by 1 base, with 8 bases between. Germline-derived CDR1 and CDR2 are SGHTA and FQGTGA. The chain's CDR3 is CASSLTWNTEAFF. In nucleotides, the CDR3 is TGTGCCAGCAGCCTGACTTGGAACACTGAAGCTTTCTTT.

The chain's CDR3 is CASRLAGGSGGTQYF. CDR3 nucleotides: TGTGCCTCCAGATTAGCGGGAGGCTCAGGAGGGACGCAGTATTTT. The chain uses TRBV13 and TRBJ2-3; 10 nucleotides align to TRBD2. Germline V gene sequence: CDR1 PRHDT, CDR2 FYEKMQ (reference sequence). The V and J ends lost 11 bases and 9 bases, in that order; junction bases with no gene match: 17. This CDR3 has 15 residues.

The V gene is TRBV5-5, the J gene TRBJ2-5, with D maybe TRBD2 (5 bases). Trimming removed 0 bases at V and 2 bases at J, with 8 bases between. The CDR3 contains 14 residues. Germline loops: CDR1 SGHKS, CDR2 YYEKEE (reference sequence). CDR3 DNA: TGTGCCAGCAGCTTGGTGGGCGGGCAAGAGACCCAGTACTTC. Residues: CASSLVGGQETQYF.

This clone was detected once. The chain links TRBV5-4 to TRBJ2-5, with 9 bases fitting TRBD1. Unmatched junction bases numbered 6, after V lost 0 bases and J lost 0 bases. Germline CDR1 reads SGHNT; CDR2 reads YYREEE (reference sequence). CDR3 length: 17 residues. The CDR3 DNA reads TGTGCCAGCAGCTTGGGCACAGGGGGCTTGAACCAAGAGACCCAGTACTTC. Translation: CASSLGTGGLNQETQYF.

The chain joins TRBV20-1 to TRBJ2-7; no reliable D call. Trimming took off 6 bases at V and 4 bases at J, with 7 bases between the two ends. CDR3 size: 10 residues. Germline lookup yields CDR1 DFQATT and CDR2 SNEGSKA (reference sequence). Written as DNA, the CDR3 is TGCAGTGCCGCGTCTTACGAGCAGTACTTC. Translation: CSAASYEQYF.

The rearrangement joins TRBV12-3 or TRBV12-4 to TRBJ2-5; D call uncertain. The length of the CDR3 is 12 residues. V lost 3 bases and J lost 1, with 3 bases in between. CDR3 sequence: CASSFSQETQYF. The CDR3 DNA reads as TGTGCCAGCAGTTTTAGCCAAGAGACCCAGTACTTC.